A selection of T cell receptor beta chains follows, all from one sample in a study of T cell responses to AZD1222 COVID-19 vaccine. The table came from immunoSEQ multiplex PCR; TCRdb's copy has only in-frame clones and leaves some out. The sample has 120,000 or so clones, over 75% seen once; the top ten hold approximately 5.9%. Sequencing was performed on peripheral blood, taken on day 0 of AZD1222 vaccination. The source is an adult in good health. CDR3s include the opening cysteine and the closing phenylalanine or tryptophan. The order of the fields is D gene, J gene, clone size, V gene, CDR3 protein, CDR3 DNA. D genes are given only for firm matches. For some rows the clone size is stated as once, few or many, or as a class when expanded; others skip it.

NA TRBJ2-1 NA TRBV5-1 CASTRGWGDHNEQFF TGCGCCAGCACCCGAGGTTGGGGGGACCACAATGAGCAGTTCTTC
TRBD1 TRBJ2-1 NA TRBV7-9 CASSLQGQGGNEQFF TGTGCCAGCAGCCTACAGGGACAGGGGGGTAATGAGCAGTTCTTC
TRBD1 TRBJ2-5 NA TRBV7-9 CASSWGQGFQETQYF TGTGCCAGCAGCTGGGGACAGGGGTTCCAAGAGACCCAGTACTTC
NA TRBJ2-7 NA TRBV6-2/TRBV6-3 CASSWEGAIYEQYF TGTGCCAGCAGTTGGGAGGGGGCGATCTACGAGCAGTACTTC
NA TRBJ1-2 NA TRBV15 CATSREPSGLYYGYTF TGTGCCACCAGCAGAGAGCCCAGCGGACTTTACTATGGCTACACCTTC
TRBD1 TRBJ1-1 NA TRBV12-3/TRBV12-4 CASSYTGDTEAFF TGTGCCAGCAGTTATACAGGGGACACTGAAGCTTTCTTT
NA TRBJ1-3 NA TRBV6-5 CASSPGRSSGNTIYF TGTGCCAGCAGTCCGGGCAGGAGCTCTGGAAACACCATATATTTT
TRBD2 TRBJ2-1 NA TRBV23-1 CASAGQFLKRGGSYNEQFF TGCGCCAGCGCTGGACAGTTTCTCAAGCGGGGGGGATCCTACAATGAGCAGTTCTTC
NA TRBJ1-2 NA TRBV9 CASSSWVGDGYTF TGTGCCAGCAGCTCTTGGGTGGGGGACGGCTACACCTTC
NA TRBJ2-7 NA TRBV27 CASSLVGQARDEQYF TGTGCCAGCAGTTTAGTCGGCCAGGCTAGGGACGAGCAGTACTTC
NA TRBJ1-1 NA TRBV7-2 CASSLVGYSTEAFF TGTGCCAGCAGCTTAGTAGGTTACTCGACTGAAGCTTTCTTT
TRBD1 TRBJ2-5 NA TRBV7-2 CASSLGVIRGTGVAGTQYF TGTGCCAGCAGCTTAGGAGTAATTCGGGGGACAGGGGTTGCAGGGACCCAGTACTTC
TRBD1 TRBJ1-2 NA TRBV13 CASSAPRQGPYGYTF TGTGCCAGCAGCGCTCCTAGACAGGGCCCCTATGGCTACACCTTC
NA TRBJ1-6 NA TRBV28 CASSTLYNSPLHF TGTGCCAGCAGTACCCTTTATAATTCACCCCTCCACTTT
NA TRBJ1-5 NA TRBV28 CASGGRLQPQHF TGTGCCAGCGGGGGGCGATTACAGCCCCAGCATTTT
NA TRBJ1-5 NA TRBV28 CASSLERDQPQHF TGTGCCAGCAGTTTAGAGAGGGATCAGCCCCAGCATTTT
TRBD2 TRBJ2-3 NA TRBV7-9 CASSSGLAGATDTQYF TGTGCCAGCAGCTCCGGACTAGCGGGGGCCACAGATACGCAGTATTTT
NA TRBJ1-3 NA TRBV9 CATTQGWGNTIYF TGTGCCACCACTCAGGGGTGGGGAAACACCATATATTTT
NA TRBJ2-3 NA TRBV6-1 CASSEAGWGSADTQYF TGTGCCAGCAGTGAAGCGGGGTGGGGTTCCGCAGATACGCAGTATTTT
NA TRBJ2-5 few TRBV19 CASSPLGGAGIETQYF TGTGCCAGTAGCCCCTTGGGGGGGGCAGGGATTGAGACCCAGTACTTC
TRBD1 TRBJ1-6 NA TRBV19 CASSIRRVGQGRSPLHF TGTGCCAGTAGTATACGTCGAGTGGGACAGGGGCGGTCACCCCTCCACTTT
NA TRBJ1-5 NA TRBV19 CASSIFVGTSSNQPQHF TGTGCCAGTAGTATTTTTGTCGGGACAAGTAGCAATCAGCCCCAGCATTTT
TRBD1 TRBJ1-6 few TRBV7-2 CASSTGQASNSPLHF TGTGCCAGCAGCACAGGACAGGCAAGCAATTCACCCCTCCACTTT
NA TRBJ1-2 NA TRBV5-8 CASSQHANYGYTF TGTGCCAGCAGCCAACACGCTAACTATGGCTACACCTTC
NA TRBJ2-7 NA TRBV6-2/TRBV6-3 CASSWSTDSYEQYF TGTGCCAGCAGTTGGTCTACAGACTCCTACGAGCAGTACTTC
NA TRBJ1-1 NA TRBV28 CASSPTRSNTEAFF TGTGCCAGCAGTCCTACACGATCGAACACTGAAGCTTTCTTT
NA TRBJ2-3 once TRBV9 CASSVLSSSDTQYF TGTGCCAGCAGCGTACTATCTAGTTCAGATACGCAGTATTTT
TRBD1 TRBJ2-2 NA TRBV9 CASSHRDSQNTGELFF TGTGCCAGCAGCCACAGGGACAGCCAGAACACCGGGGAGCTGTTTTTT
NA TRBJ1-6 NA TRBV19 CASRGGVDSPLHF TGTGCCAGTAGAGGCGGGGTTGATTCACCCCTCCACTTT
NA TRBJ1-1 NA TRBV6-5 CASSYTVSNTEAFF TGTGCCAGCAGTTACACCGTAAGTAACACTGAAGCTTTCTTT
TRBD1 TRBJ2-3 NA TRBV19 CASTGTGITDTQYF TGTGCCAGTACAGGGACAGGGATCACAGATACGCAGTATTTT
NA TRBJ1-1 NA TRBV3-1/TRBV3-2 CASSQERSGRAEAFF TGTGCCAGCAGCCAAGAAAGGTCCGGGAGGGCTGAAGCTTTCTTT
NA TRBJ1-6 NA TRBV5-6 CASSWAGQYESPLHF TGTGCCAGCAGCTGGGCCGGACAGTACGAATCACCCCTCCACTTT
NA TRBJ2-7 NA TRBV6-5 CASIGQGGYEQYF TGTGCCAGCATTGGACAGGGAGGGTACGAGCAGTACTTC
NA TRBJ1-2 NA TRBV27 CASSPGGAGYGYTF TGTGCCAGCAGTCCGGGGGGCGCGGGCTATGGCTACACCTTC
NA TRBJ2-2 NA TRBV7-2 CASKPRSGVGELFF TGTGCCAGCAAGCCCCGATCAGGGGTCGGGGAGCTGTTTTTT